This T cell receptor beta chain was captured in a study of cytotoxic CD8 clonotypes in ibrutinib-treated CLL (dated by TCRdb to about 2021). Study-level background: The cohort included more than 14 treatment-naive and roughly 10 relapsed/refractory patients; 17 to 18 were IGHV unmutated. Responses were partial in approximately 24 patients and complete in 2; after median approximately 67 months follow-up, about 14 stayed in remission and about twelve progressed. The response samples were drawn at a median of 12 months into treatment, with a range of roughly 6 to 40 months. Samples averaged 255,043 productive templates and some 91,000 productive rearrangements. Of the roughly 86 people in the trial, about two dozen had longitudinal samples available. Cryopreserved peripheral blood mononuclear cells were collected at three points: before therapy, at response, and at either sustained remission or disease progression. All remission and progressive disease samples were collected while patients were still receiving ibrutinib. Broader findings and caveats from the paper: Baseline clonality was found to be higher than that of age-matched healthy donors and was strongly correlated with circulating CD8+ T-cell counts. Clonality rose at ibrutinib response, remained stable during sustained remission, and dropped back toward baseline at progression. Sustained-remission and progressing patients did not have matched sampling times, and lymph node repertoires were not examined. Public clonotypes were rare and either shrank or stayed stable during treatment, and the rise in clonality at ibrutinib response reflected expansion of private clonotypes.

On this clone itself: It has no known antigen specificity. No base quality information exists; no much larger clone differs at one position.

The goal of deep resolution MiSeq sequencing was a depth between 1 in 1 million and 1 in 200,000 T cells, and coverage averaged 10x per clonotype. The immunoSEQ hsTCRB Kit was used to generate the TCR beta libraries. As for how the authors treated the data: ImmunoSEQ Data Assistant and ImmunoSEQ Analyzer were used for data analysis, and V, D and J genes were assigned according to IMGT definitions. Clonality, with values ranging from 0 to 1, was calculated as one minus the normalized Shannon entropy of productive rearrangement frequencies. Only overrepresented clonotypes making up at least 0.05% of each patient's repertoire were included in the public clonotype analysis. About a dozen repertoires from age-matched healthy donors, obtained from immuneACCESS, served as clonality controls. TCRdb stores this immuneACCESS table with in-frame sequences only. Part of the clones is absent; in the studies checked, under half of the shortfall reflects unresolved V genes, and no reason is known for the rest. That table is the source of V, J and clone size, and D and trimming were worked out from the DNA. This sample gives about 130,000 clones in total; about 80% of them show up just once. Of the sample, roughly 13% is held by the ten largest clones.

Per the publication, the time point label means: 12 months on ibrutinib. For TCR beta library preparation, about 2 micrograms of genomic DNA were isolated from cryopreserved PBMCs. Longitudinal blood samples from CLL patients receiving ibrutinib monotherapy were subjected to high-throughput TCR beta sequencing. The patients took part in an open-label, single-center phase 2 trial of ibrutinib monotherapy. The TCR originated in a human donor with chronic lymphocytic leukemia. The sample here was PBMCs, taken after 12 months of ibrutinib treatment.

This receptor has the CDR3 CASSLGRALYGGELFF. The DNA reads as follows: TGTGCCAGCAGCTTAGGTCGAGCTCTATATGGCGGGGAGCTGTTTTTT. The sequence links TRBV11-2 to TRBJ2-2, with no reliable assignment of the D segment. A distance of 16 bases separates the germline ends of V and J, which lose 1 base and 7 bases respectively. CDR1 and CDR2, looked up from the germline V gene, are SGHAT and FQNNGV. The CDR3, cysteine through phenylalanine, is 16 amino acids long. The retained sequence is limited to the CDR3, 48 bases, with the frame set at the first base. Extended through the reference TRBV11-2 and TRBJ2-2 proteins, this CDR3 yields the full variable domain: EAGVAQSPRYKIIEKRQSVAFWCNPISGHATLYWYQQILGQGPKLLIQFQNNGVVDDSQLPKDRFSAERLKGVDSTLKIQPAKLEDSAVYLCASSLGRALYGGELFFGEGSRLTVL.